The sequence of this T cell receptor (beta chain) was determined in a study of pediatric ulcerative colitis. Study conclusions and caveats: All ulcerative colitis patients, but no controls, carried a couple of rectal clonotypes.

As for this clone: Its antigen is as yet unknown.

The CDR3 extends over 17 amino acids. With 3 bases removed from V and 0 bases from J, the gap between germline ends came to 20 bases. Germline CDR1 reads SQVTM; CDR2 reads ANQGSEA. The repertoire was sequenced with immunoSEQ multiplex PCR; TCRdb's copy has only in-frame clones and lacks some. This table holds approximately 60,000 clones, about nine tenths found once. The chain links TRBV29-1 to TRBJ1-2, with a tentative D call TRBD1 (5 bases). This TCR derives from a boy between 5 and 17 years old with severe ulcerative colitis. Sequenced sample: blood. CDR3 coding DNA: TGCAGCGTTGATGGGGCTAACATCAGGGTTGCTAACTATGGCTACACCTTC. Its protein product is CSVDGANIRVANYGYTF.